This T cell receptor beta chain was captured by sequencing in a study of T cells in Graves' hyperthyroidism and ophthalmopathy. Looking at the study overall: The authors collected peripheral blood at initial diagnosis, before any treatment.

There are 13 residues in the CDR3. The V gene lost 7 bases and the J gene lost 2 bases, with 11 bases spanning the gap. At least 3 on the Clinical Activity Score was recorded for ophthalmopathy patients, who also had NOSPECS grade at least 4 and duration under 3 months. The investigators amplified TCR beta CDR3 regions from RNA transcripts. First-round RT-PCR with HTBI primers amplified the TCR CDR3 region. TCRdb used MiXCR to reprocess the multiplex PCR reads, holding one entry per CDR3 protein. Here the sample spans a few hundred thousand distinct CDR3 sequences, roughly 13% being singletons. This clonotype was found many times.

This receptor was taken from a woman aged 40 to 50 with Graves' ophthalmopathy. The specimen sequenced was blood. The chain recombines TRBV12-3 or TRBV12-4 with TRBJ1-1; D is possibly TRBD1 (5 bases). The CDR3 protein is CASIQDTNTEAFF. The CDR3 DNA is TGTGCCAGCATCCAGGACACAAACACTGAAGCTTTCTTT.